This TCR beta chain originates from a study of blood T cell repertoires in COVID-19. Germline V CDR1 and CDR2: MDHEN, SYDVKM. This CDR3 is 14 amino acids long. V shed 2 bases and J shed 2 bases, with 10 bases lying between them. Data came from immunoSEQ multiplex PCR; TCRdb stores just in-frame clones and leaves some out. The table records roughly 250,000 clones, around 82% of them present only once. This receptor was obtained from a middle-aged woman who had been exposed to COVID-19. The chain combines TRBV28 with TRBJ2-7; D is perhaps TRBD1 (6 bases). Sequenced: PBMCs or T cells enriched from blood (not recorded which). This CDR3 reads CASSLGGKTYEQYF. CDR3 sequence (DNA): TGTGCCAGCAGTTTAGGGGGCAAAACCTACGAGCAGTACTTC.